This TCR beta chain was identified in a study of T cell changes during pregnancy in multiple sclerosis. Sequenced by immunoSEQ multiplex PCR; TCRdb stores in-frame clones only, minus some. Altogether approximately 93,000 clones are present, approximately 90% being singletons, with the ten largest covering approximately 0.9%. Looked up from germline, CDR1 is KGHSH and CDR2 is LQKENI. This CDR3 region has 13 residues. Trimming stripped 1 base from V and 4 bases from J, with 7 bases between. Here the sequenced sample was peripheral blood, taken before pregnancy. The receptor comes from a female donor with multiple sclerosis, enrolled in a pregnancy study. The rearrangement uses TRBV18 and TRBJ1-2; D not certain. CDR3 sequence reads: CASSPLGVYGYTF. DNA for the CDR3: TGTGCCAGCTCACCACTTGGAGTCTATGGCTACACCTTC.